A selection of T cell receptor beta chains follows, all from one sample in a study of T cell responses to AZD1222 COVID-19 vaccine. The data were produced by immunoSEQ multiplex PCR, yet TCRdb's version contains in-frame clones alone and is incomplete. The sample has approximately 150,000 clones; roughly 91% are singletons. Specimen: peripheral blood, collected on day 0 of AZD1222 vaccination. Receptors were obtained from an adult in good health. The CDR3 runs from the conserved cysteine through the conserved F or W. A D gene is named only where the DNA matches it firmly. Only part of the rows carry a size: once, few, many, or a class if the clone is expanded.

d_gene	abundance	v_gene	j_gene	CDR3nt	CDR3aa
TRBD1	NA	TRBV7-2	TRBJ2-6	TGTGCCAGCAGCCCACGACAGGGGGCTGGGGCCAACGTCCTGACTTTC	CASSPRQGAGANVLTF
TRBD1	NA	TRBV7-7	TRBJ2-5	TGTGCTAGCAGCTTAGGAGTCCGCTCAGACAGGGGGCAAGAGACCCAGTACTTC	CASSLGVRSDRGQETQYF
TRBD2	NA	TRBV2	TRBJ2-1	TGTGCCAGCAGTGAAGGCCAGCGGGGAGATGAGCAGTTCTTC	CASSEGQRGDEQFF
NA	once	TRBV10-3	TRBJ2-7	TGTGCCATCGGTAGCGGTTACGAGCAGTACTTC	CAIGSGYEQYF
TRBD1	NA	TRBV5-1	TRBJ2-5	TGCGCCAGCAGCTTACAGGGGCTCGACCAAGAGACCCAGTACTTC	CASSLQGLDQETQYF
TRBD2	NA	TRBV29-1	TRBJ2-3	TGCAGCGTGGCACTAGCGTTCCTCACAGATACGCAGTATTTT	CSVALAFLTDTQYF
NA	NA	TRBV5-1	TRBJ2-2	TGCGCCAGCAGCTTGGTTCAGGGTCGAGGCACCGGGGAGCTGTTTTTT	CASSLVQGRGTGELFF
NA	NA	TRBV11-1	TRBJ2-1	TGTGCCAGCAGCCGAGGCGGATCGTCGAGGAATGAGCAGTTCTTC	CASSRGGSSRNEQFF
TRBD1	once	TRBV30	TRBJ2-6	TGTGCCTGGAGTCCAACGACAGGGGGCGTTGGGGCCAACGTCCTGACTTTC	CAWSPTTGGVGANVLTF
NA	NA	TRBV4-3	TRBJ2-7	TGCGCCAGCTCCTTGGGGGAAGCGGAGGGAACCTACGAGCAGTACTTC	CASSLGEAEGTYEQYF
NA	NA	TRBV5-1	TRBJ2-1	TGCGCCAGCAGCTTGGGAGGGAGCTCCTACAATGAGCAGTTCTTC	CASSLGGSSYNEQFF
NA	NA	TRBV18	TRBJ1-3	TGTGCCAGCTCACCACAGGGAATTACTGGAAACACCATATATTTT	CASSPQGITGNTIYF
NA	NA	TRBV4-3	TRBJ2-1	TGCGCCAGCAGCCACATAACAGGGTCCTACAATGAGCAGTTCTTC	CASSHITGSYNEQFF
TRBD2	once	TRBV7-2	TRBJ2-5	TGTGCCAGCAGCATTAGCGGGAGTAACGCGGAGACCCAGTACTTC	CASSISGSNAETQYF
NA	NA	TRBV12-5	TRBJ1-1	TGTGCTAGTGCTCTGGGCCCTGAGACTGAAGCTTTCTTT	CASALGPETEAFF
NA	NA	TRBV6-5	TRBJ1-4	TGTGCCAGCAGCCCGATGGCGGGGGGAAATGAAAAACTGTTTTTT	CASSPMAGGNEKLFF
NA	NA	TRBV6-2/TRBV6-3	TRBJ1-5	TGTGCCAGCAGTTACCGACAGGATTCCGGTCAGCCCCAGCATTTT	CASSYRQDSGQPQHF
TRBD1	NA	TRBV7-8	TRBJ2-7	TGTGCCAGCAGCACGACAGGGCAATCCTACGAGCAGTACTTC	CASSTTGQSYEQYF
NA	NA	TRBV28	TRBJ1-1	TGTGCCAGCAGTTTATTAAGCGGGAACACTGAAGCTTTCTTT	CASSLLSGNTEAFF
TRBD1	NA	TRBV7-9	TRBJ1-1	TGTGCCAGCAGCTTTTGGGACAGGGCCACTGAAGCTTTCTTT	CASSFWDRATEAFF
NA	NA	TRBV18	TRBJ1-5	TGTGCCAGCTCACCAGGGGGAGGGGGCAATCAGCCCCAGCATTTT	CASSPGGGGNQPQHF
TRBD1	NA	TRBV27	TRBJ1-2	TGTGCCAGCAGTTTATCGGTCGGGACAGATTATACCTATGGCTACACCTTC	CASSLSVGTDYTYGYTF
NA	once	TRBV7-8	TRBJ1-4	TGTGCCAGCAGCTTAACGGGACAACTTAATGAAAAACTGTTTTTT	CASSLTGQLNEKLFF
TRBD2	NA	TRBV6-6	TRBJ2-3	TGTGCCAGCATTACTAGCGGGGGTAGGGTCGATACGCAGTATTTT	CASITSGGRVDTQYF
TRBD1	NA	TRBV9	TRBJ2-5	TGTGCCAGCAGCGTAGCGGACAGGGGGGTCTCGGAGACCCAGTACTTC	CASSVADRGVSETQYF
NA	few	TRBV6-4	TRBJ2-3	TGTGCCAGCAGTGACGGCGGGGCGAGCACAGATACGCAGTATTTT	CASSDGGASTDTQYF
NA	NA	TRBV19	TRBJ1-5	TGTGCCAGTACCAAGGAGGGGGTAGGCGGCAATCAGCCCCAGCATTTT	CASTKEGVGGNQPQHF
NA	NA	TRBV3-1/TRBV3-2	TRBJ1-5	TGTGCCAGCAGCCAAGAAAATTCACGGGGCTGGGATCAGCCCCAGCATTTT	CASSQENSRGWDQPQHF